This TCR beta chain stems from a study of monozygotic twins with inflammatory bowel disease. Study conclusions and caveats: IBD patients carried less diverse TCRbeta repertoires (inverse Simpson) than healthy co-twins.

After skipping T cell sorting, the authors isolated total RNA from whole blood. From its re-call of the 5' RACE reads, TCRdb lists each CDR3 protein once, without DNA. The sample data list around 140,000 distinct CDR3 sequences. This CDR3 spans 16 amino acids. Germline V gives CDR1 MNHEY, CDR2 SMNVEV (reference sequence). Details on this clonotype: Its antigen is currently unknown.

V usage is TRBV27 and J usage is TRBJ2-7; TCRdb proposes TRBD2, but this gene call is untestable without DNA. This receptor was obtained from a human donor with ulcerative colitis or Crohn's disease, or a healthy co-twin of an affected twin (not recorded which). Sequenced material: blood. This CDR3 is CASSLVGSRSSYEQYF.